This T cell receptor (beta chain) was recorded in a study of post-analysis software for immune sequencing data. At the level of the study: Relapsing-remitting, secondary progressive and progressive-relapsing forms of multiple sclerosis all featured among disease courses.

Presence of unique molecular identifiers characterized the TCR beta cDNA libraries. TCRdb processed the PCR reads anew with MiXCR; each CDR3 protein has one entry. The data hold around 700,000 distinct CDR3 sequences, with 59% observed a single time. Study results and limitations: Analysis by F measure revealed that same-batch samples clustered strongly together. Several TRBV segments occurring more often in patients than controls included TRBV5-6, TRBV5-1 and TRBV20-1.

As for this clonotype: The target antigen is unknown.

Per the germline V gene, CDR1 is MNHNS and CDR2 is SASEGT. The CDR3 sequence is 12 residues long. The germline V and J ends were trimmed by 7 bases and 3 bases, with 9 bases remaining between them. The chain couples TRBV6-1 to TRBJ1-2; unclear D gene. Material for sequencing was blood. The sequence was obtained from a girl aged 2 to 9 with multiple sclerosis. CDR3 DNA sequence: TGTGCCAGCACCCGACGGTACTATGGCTACACCTTC. It translates to CASTRRYYGYTF.